The rows below give T cell receptor beta chains drawn from one sample of a study of post-analysis software for immune sequencing data. In TCRdb, the PCR reads were re-called with MiXCR into one record per CDR3 protein. The table includes 600,000 to 750,000 distinct CDR3 sequences, approximately 59% detected once. Sequences were obtained from blood. These receptors all stem from a girl between 2 and 10 years old with multiple sclerosis. Both conserved end residues are part of each CDR3. D genes are given only for firm matches. Size tells how often a clone was seen (once, few, many) or the class of an expanded clone, and some rows leave it out.

TRBV13	-	-	TRBJ2-5	TGTGCCAGCAGCAACCGGGGGTGGTGGGGGGAGCAGTACTTC	CASSNRGWWGEQYF
TRBV5-1	few	TRBD2	TRBJ2-1	TGCGCCAGCAGCCCCCTAGCGGGAAGGGGTGAGCAGTTCTTC	CASSPLAGRGEQFF
TRBV7-6	-	-	TRBJ2-5	TGTGCCAGCAGCTTAGCGGAGGGGGGTCCAGAGACCCAGTACTTC	CASSLAEGGPETQYF
TRBV20-1	-	-	TRBJ2-7	TGCAGTGCTAGAGATATGTCTAGATACTACGAGCAGTACTTC	CSARDMSRYYEQYF
TRBV6-5	-	-	TRBJ2-3	TGTGCCGCAGGCCGGAGCGCAGCTACGCAGTATTTT	CAAGRSAATQYF
TRBV28	-	TRBD1	TRBJ2-3	TGTGCCAGCACTGATGGACAGGGGAGCACAGATACGCAGTATTTT	CASTDGQGSTDTQYF
TRBV19	-	TRBD1	TRBJ2-5	TGTGCCAGTAGTTTCACAAACAGGGGGGCCGGAGAGACCCAGTACTTC	CASSFTNRGAGETQYF
TRBV4-3	-	-	TRBJ2-7	TGCGCCAGCAGCCAAGATCTTGGGGACTACGAGCAGTACTTC	CASSQDLGDYEQYF
TRBV6-5	-	-	TRBJ2-1	TGTGCCAGCAGTTCCCCGGGACCCCACAATGAGCAGTTCTTC	CASSSPGPHNEQFF
TRBV5-6	few	TRBD2	TRBJ2-4	TGTGCCAGCAGCCCCGGGACTAGTCACATTCAGTACTTC	CASSPGTSHIQYF
TRBV6-5	-	-	TRBJ2-3	TGTGCCGGCATGAGGACAGCTAGCACAGATACGCAGTATTTT	CAGMRTASTDTQYF
TRBV7-3	few	TRBD1	TRBJ2-5	TGTGCCAGCAGCTCCCTTCCGGGACAGCAAGAGACCCAGTACTTC	CASSSLPGQQETQYF
TRBV5-1	-	-	TRBJ2-4	TGCGCCAGCAGCCCCGGGGAGTCGTTCAGGGTAAACATTCAGTACTTC	CASSPGESFRVNIQYF
TRBV4-3	-	TRBD1	TRBJ1-2	TGCGCCAGCAGCCAAGACCCCCTGGACAGGGGGCAAGGGGGCTACACCTTC	CASSQDPLDRGQGGYTF
TRBV13	-	TRBD1	TRBJ1-1	TGTGCCAGCAGCTTCGGGAGACAGGGGGCAGGCACTGAAGCTTTCTTT	CASSFGRQGAGTEAFF
TRBV10-2	-	-	TRBJ2-3	TGCGCCACCAAGGGGACTGTCGAGTTACCAGATACGCAGTATTTT	CATKGTVELPDTQYF
TRBV27	-	TRBD2	TRBJ2-5	TGTGCCAGCAGTTCGCTAGCGGGAGGGGAGACCCAGTACTTC	CASSSLAGGETQYF